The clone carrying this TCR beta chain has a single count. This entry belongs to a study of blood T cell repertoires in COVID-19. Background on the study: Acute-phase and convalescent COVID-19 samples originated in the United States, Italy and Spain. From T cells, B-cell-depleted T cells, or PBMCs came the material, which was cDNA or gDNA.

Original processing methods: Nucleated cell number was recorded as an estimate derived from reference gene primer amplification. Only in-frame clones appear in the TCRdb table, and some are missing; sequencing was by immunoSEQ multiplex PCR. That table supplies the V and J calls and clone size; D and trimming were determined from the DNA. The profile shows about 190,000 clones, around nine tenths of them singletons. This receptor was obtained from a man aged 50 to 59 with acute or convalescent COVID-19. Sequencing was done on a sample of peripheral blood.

In DNA, the CDR3 is TGTGCCATCAGGAGGACTAGCGGGAGTATGGATACGCAGTATTTT. Its translation: CAIRRTSGSMDTQYF. The gene calls are TRBV10-3 and TRBJ2-3; 13 nucleotides match TRBD2. Germline lookup yields CDR1 ENHRY and CDR2 SYGVKD. Germline trimming cut 6 bases from V and 6 bases from J; bases unmatched to any gene: 6. The CDR3 has 15 amino acids.